This T cell receptor beta chain was sequenced in a study of T cells after yellow fever vaccination. TCRdb redid the calling of the 5' RACE reads with MiXCR, one entry per CDR3 protein. The sample holds about 220,000 distinct CDR3 sequences; more than 3% are singletons and the top ten take under 3.5%. This clonotype was detected ten times or more. Its specificity is unknown. Findings of the study overall: It was a weaker secondary response, yet one that peaked faster, at day 5 versus 15.

The origin of this receptor is a young man who received the YFV17D yellow fever vaccine. The source was CD4+ T cells sorted from PBMCs, collected 10 days after the yellow fever booster vaccination.

CDR3: CASSSGRQNTEAFF. Here the CDR3 DNA reads TGTGCCAGCAGTTCGGGACGGCAGAACACTGAAGCTTTCTTT. This chain links TRBV27 with TRBJ1-1; tentatively, D is TRBD1 (5 bases). V lost 4 bases, J lost 1 base, and 10 bases lay in between. Germline V lookup: CDR1 MNHEY, CDR2 SMNVEV (reference sequence). The CDR3 runs 14 residues.